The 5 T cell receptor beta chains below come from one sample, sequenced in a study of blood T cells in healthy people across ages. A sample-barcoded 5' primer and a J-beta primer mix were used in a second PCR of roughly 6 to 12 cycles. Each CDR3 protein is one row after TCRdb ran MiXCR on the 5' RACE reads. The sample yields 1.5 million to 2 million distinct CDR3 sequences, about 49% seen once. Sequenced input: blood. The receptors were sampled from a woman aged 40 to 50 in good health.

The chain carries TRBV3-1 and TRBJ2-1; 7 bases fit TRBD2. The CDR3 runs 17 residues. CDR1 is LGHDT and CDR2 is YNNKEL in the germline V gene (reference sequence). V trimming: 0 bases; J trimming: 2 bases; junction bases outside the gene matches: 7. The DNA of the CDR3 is TGTGCCAGCAGCCAAGAACGGCAGCGGGGTCCCTACAATGAGCAGTTCTTC. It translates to CASSQERQRGPYNEQFF.

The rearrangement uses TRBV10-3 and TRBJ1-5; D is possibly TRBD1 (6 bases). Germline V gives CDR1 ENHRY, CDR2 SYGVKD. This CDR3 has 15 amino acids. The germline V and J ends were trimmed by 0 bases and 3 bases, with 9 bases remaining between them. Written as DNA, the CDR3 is TGTGCCATCAGTGAGTCGGGGGGGCCCAATCAGCCCCAGCATTTT. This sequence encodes CAISESGGPNQPQHF.

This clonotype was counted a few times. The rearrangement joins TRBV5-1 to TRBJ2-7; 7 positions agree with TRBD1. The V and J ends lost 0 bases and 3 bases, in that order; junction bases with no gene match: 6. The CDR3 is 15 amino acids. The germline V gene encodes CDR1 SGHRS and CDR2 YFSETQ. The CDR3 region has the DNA TGCGCCAGCAGCTTGGTCGGTGCAGGGGGCTACGAGCAGTACTTC. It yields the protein CASSLVGAGGYEQYF.

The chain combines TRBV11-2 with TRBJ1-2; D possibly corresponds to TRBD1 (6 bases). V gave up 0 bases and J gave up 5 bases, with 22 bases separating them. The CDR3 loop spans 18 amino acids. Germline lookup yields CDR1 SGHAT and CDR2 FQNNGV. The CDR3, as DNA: TGTGCCAGCAGCTTAGATAGAGTTCCCAGGGGCGGCGAGTATGGCTACACCTTC. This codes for CASSLDRVPRGGEYGYTF.

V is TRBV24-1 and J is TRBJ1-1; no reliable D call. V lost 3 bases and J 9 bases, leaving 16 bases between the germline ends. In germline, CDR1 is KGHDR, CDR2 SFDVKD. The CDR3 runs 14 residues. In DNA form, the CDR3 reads TGTGCCACCAGTGATGGTAATACCGGGAGGAAAGCTTTCTTT. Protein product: CATSDGNTGRKAFF.